A single sample gave rise to the 25 T cell receptor beta chains below, sequenced in a study of T-cell reconstitution after alpha-beta-depleted transplantation in children. Preparing the TCRbeta library involved the use of unique molecular identifiers. Via MiXCR, TCRdb re-called the PCR reads, giving one row per CDR3 protein. The sample carries approximately 300,000 distinct CDR3 sequences, roughly 7.8% recorded once. Study findings and constraints: After one year, T-cell counts and TCRbeta diversity mostly came from new T cells.

These receptors' targets are unknown. The sequences come from peripheral blood, collected 360 days after TCRalphabeta/CD19-depleted stem cell transplant. The source is a female patient aged 2 to 10 who had a stem cell transplant for Fanconi anemia, so the T cells may come from the graft donor.

This clonotype was detected ten times or more. The chain links TRBV20-1 to TRBJ2-1, with D perhaps TRBD1 (5 bases). V was clipped by 6 bases and J by 7 bases, with 10 bases between them. This CDR3 is 11 amino acids long. Germline V gives CDR1 DFQATT, CDR2 SNEGSKA (reference sequence). This CDR3 reads CSARRQNEQFF. The CDR3 DNA follows: TGCAGTGCCCGTAGACAGAATGAGCAGTTCTTC.

The sample holds a few counts of this clonotype. This chain links TRBV30 with TRBJ2-7; D remains ambiguous. With 0 bases removed from V and 2 bases from J, the gap between germline ends came to 11 bases. The CDR3 extends over 14 amino acids. Germline-derived CDR1 and CDR2 are GTSNPN and SVGIG (reference sequence). The CDR3 is CAWSVRTQTYEQYF. DNA for the CDR3: TGTGCCTGGAGTGTCCGGACGCAAACCTACGAGCAGTACTTC.

This clonotype was counted between two and nine times. CDR3 sequence reads: CASSYSQGGTEAFF. CDR3 coding DNA: TGTGCCAGCAGTTACAGTCAGGGAGGCACTGAAGCTTTCTTT. The gene calls are TRBV6-5 and TRBJ1-1; tentative D call: TRBD1 (5 bases). There are 14 residues in the CDR3. Between the trimmed V and J ends, which lost 2 bases and 4 bases, there was a span of 11 bases. Per germline, CDR1 MNHEY and CDR2 SVGAGI.

The chain is built from TRBV19 and TRBJ1-2; D might be TRBD1 (5 bases). Per the germline V gene, CDR1 is LNHDA and CDR2 is SQIVND (reference sequence). The CDR3 extends over 14 amino acids. The V end lost 7 bases, the J end lost 2 bases, and 14 bases lay between the germline ends. The CDR3 nucleotides read TGTGCCAGTACCCCCCGGGGGGGAAACTATGGCTACACCTTC. This sequence encodes CASTPRGGNYGYTF.

This clonotype was observed at least ten times. The chain recombines TRBV7-9 with TRBJ2-3; the D is unclear. Trimming removed 1 base at V and 2 bases at J, with 7 bases between. This CDR3 is built from 14 residues. Per germline, CDR1 SEHNR and CDR2 FQNEAQ (reference sequence). The CDR3 DNA reads TGTGCCAGCAGCTTAGGTCTGGACACAGATACGCAGTATTTT. Translating gives CASSLGLDTDTQYF.

This rearrangement joins TRBV7-2 to TRBJ2-7; D gene unclear. The CDR3 sequence is 13 residues long. V was cut by 3 bases and J by 2 bases, with 8 bases left in between. Germline values: CDR1 SGHTA, CDR2 FQGNSA. The CDR3 region has the DNA TGTGCCAGCAGCTTCCCCGGCCCCTACGAGCAGTACTTC. Amino acid sequence: CASSFPGPYEQYF.

At least ten counts were recorded for this clonotype. This sequence joins TRBV29-1 and TRBJ2-1, with 11 bases aligning to TRBD1. Looked up from germline, CDR1 is SQVTM and CDR2 is ANQGSEA. The V and J ends lost 3 bases and 10 bases, in that order; junction bases with no gene match: 8. The CDR3 has 14 amino acids. In DNA form, the CDR3 reads TGCAGCGTTGAGGTCAGGACAGGGGGCATGGAGCAGTTCTTC. Translating it yields CSVEVRTGGMEQFF.

This clonotype was detected only a few times. The J gene is TRBJ1-5, the V gene TRBV12-3 or TRBV12-4, with 12 bases identical to TRBD1. The CDR3 totals 16 residues. V lost 6 bases to trimming and J lost 2 bases; unmatched junction nucleotides: 5. CDR3 in DNA: TGTGCCAGCAGCAGGGACAGGGGGCACGGCAATCAGCCCCAGCATTTT. Translating gives CASSRDRGHGNQPQHF.

The chain recombines TRBV6-5 with TRBJ2-1, with 8 bases fitting TRBD2. Trimming cost V 3 bases and J 9 bases; bases outside gene matches: 4. Per the germline V gene, CDR1 is MNHEY and CDR2 is SVGAGI. This CDR3 is 13 amino acids long. The CDR3 loop reads CASSYERGSEQFF. CDR3 nucleotide sequence: TGTGCCAGCAGTTATGAGCGGGGGAGTGAGCAGTTCTTC.

This clonotype was seen repeatedly, ten times or more. The V call is TRBV2, the J call TRBJ2-5; D call uncertain. In germline, CDR1 is SNHLY, CDR2 FYNNEI. The CDR3 consists of 12 residues. Trimming removed 7 bases at V and 5 bases at J, with 11 bases between. The CDR3 loop reads CASNPRRETQYF. Here the CDR3 DNA reads TGTGCCAGCAACCCACGCCGCGAGACCCAGTACTTC. Based on the CDR3 plus reference TRBV2 and TRBJ2-5, the full variable domain is EPEVTQTPSHQVTQMGQEVILRCVPISNHLYFYWYRQILGQKVEFLVSFYNNEISEKSEIFDDQFSVERPDGSNFTLKIRSTKLEDSAMYFCASNPRRETQYFGPGTRLLVL.

This clonotype has ten or more counts. This chain joins TRBV7-9 and TRBJ2-1, with a possible D match to TRBD2 (6 bases). The germline CDR1 and CDR2 sequences are SEHNR and FQNEAQ (reference sequence). With 5 bases removed from V and 9 bases from J, the gap between germline ends came to 8 bases. The CDR3 is made up of 11 amino acids. The CDR3 reads CASSRGSEQFF. In DNA, the CDR3 is TGTGCCAGCAGCCGGGGGAGTGAGCAGTTCTTC.

Many counts were recorded for this clonotype. The rearrangement joins TRBV5-6 to TRBJ1-2, with D perhaps matching TRBD1 (6 bases). This CDR3 contains 13 residues. The germline V gene encodes CDR1 SGHDT and CDR2 YYEEEE. V lost 0 bases and J 4 bases, leaving 7 bases between the germline ends. CDR3 in DNA: TGTGCCAGCAGCTTGGGGGACACCTATGGCTACACCTTC. As protein: CASSLGDTYGYTF. Looking up the rest from reference TRBV5-6 and TRBJ1-2 gives the full variable domain: DAGVTQSPTHLIKTRGQQVTLRCSPKSGHDTVSWYQQALGQGPQFIFQYYEEEERQRGNFPDRFSGHQFPNYSSELNVNALLLGDSALYLCASSLGDTYGYTFGSGTRLTVV.

This clonotype has only a few counts. The chain combines TRBV27 with TRBJ2-7; TRBD2 aligns across 8 bases. There are 14 residues in the CDR3. Germline V gene lookup returns CDR1 MNHEY and CDR2 SMNVEV (reference sequence). The V gene end was trimmed by 6 bases and the J gene end by 2 bases; junction bases not matched to a gene: 6. The DNA for the CDR3 is TGTGCCAGCAGGTTAGCGGGATCACCCTACGAGCAGTACTTC. This codes for CASRLAGSPYEQYF.

This clonotype has at least ten counts. This chain uses TRBV25-1 with TRBJ2-7; 10 bases map to TRBD2. The ends lost 5 bases at V and 3 bases at J; junction bases unmatched: 7. The CDR3 spans 15 residues. Germline V CDR1 and CDR2: MGHDK, SYGVNS. The CDR3 region is CASSSSGSGGYEQYF. DNA of the CDR3: TGTGCCAGCAGTTCTAGCGGGAGCGGGGGCTACGAGCAGTACTTC.

The V gene is TRBV20-1, the J gene TRBJ2-3; maybe TRBD2 (5 bases). The CDR3 spans 13 residues. Between the trimmed V and J ends, which lost 6 bases and 1 base, there was a span of 11 bases. Germline CDR1 and CDR2: DFQATT and SNEGSKA (reference sequence). CDR3 sequence reads: CSAHRGGTDTQYF. The CDR3 DNA reads as TGCAGTGCGCATCGGGGTGGCACAGATACGCAGTATTTT.

This clonotype came up many times. The chain recombines TRBV28 with TRBJ1-5; D uncertain. The CDR3 consists of 11 residues. V was trimmed by 3 bases and J by 8 bases, leaving 5 bases between them. The germline V gene has CDR1 MDHEN and CDR2 SYDVKM. The CDR3 coding sequence is TGTGCCAGCAGTTTTGAGAAGCCCCAGCATTTT. It translates to CASSFEKPQHF. Together with reference TRBV28 and TRBJ1-5, the CDR3 gives the full variable domain: DVKVTQSSRYLVKRTGEKVFLECVQDMDHENMFWYRQDPGLGLRLIYFSYDVKMKEKGDIPEGYSVSREKKERFSLILESASTNQTSMYLCASSFEKPQHFGDGTRLSIL.

In this sample, this clonotype turned up many times. The V gene is TRBV4-3, the J gene TRBJ2-3; 13 bases align to TRBD2. CDR1 and CDR2 (germline): LGHNA, YSLEER. The CDR3 is made up of 17 amino acids. The junction had 8 bases not matched to a gene; V was cut back by 5 bases and J by 3 bases. The CDR3 is CASSETSGGHKTDTQYF. CDR3 sequence (DNA): TGCGCCAGCAGCGAGACTAGCGGGGGGCATAAAACAGATACGCAGTATTTT.

This clonotype has a count of ten or more. The rearrangement uses TRBV29-1 and TRBJ2-7, with 9 positions matching TRBD1. V was pared by 0 bases and J by 3 bases, with 9 bases of the junction left unmatched. The germline V gene has CDR1 SQVTM and CDR2 ANQGSEA. The CDR3 extends over 16 amino acids. CDR3: CSVEESEGQGGYEQYF. The CDR3 bases are TGCAGCGTTGAAGAGAGTGAGGGACAGGGCGGCTACGAGCAGTACTTC.

This clonotype was counted ten times or more. The rearrangement links TRBV12-3 or TRBV12-4 to TRBJ2-1; D may be TRBD1 (5 bases). This CDR3 is built from 14 residues. Trimming stripped 6 bases from V and 7 bases from J, with 16 bases between. For the CDR3, the DNA is TGTGCCAGCAGATGGGGCCAGGGTAGAAATGAGCAGTTCTTC. Translated, it gives CASRWGQGRNEQFF.

This clonotype was recorded many times. This sequence joins TRBV28 and TRBJ2-7; D is undetermined. Germline values: CDR1 MDHEN, CDR2 SYDVKM. This CDR3 comprises 13 residues. Trimming took off 6 bases at V and 2 bases at J, with 11 bases between the two ends. CDR3: CASSPGETYEQYF. The CDR3 region has the DNA TGTGCCAGCAGCCCCGGAGAGACCTACGAGCAGTACTTC.

This clonotype occurred many times. The rearrangement uses TRBV12-3 or TRBV12-4 and TRBJ2-2, with a possible D match to TRBD2 (6 bases). The CDR3 has 15 amino acids. Between the trimmed V and J ends, which lost 8 bases and 3 bases, there was a span of 16 bases. CDR3 residues: CASAETRGYTGELFF. DNA for the CDR3: TGTGCCAGCGCGGAAACACGGGGGTACACCGGGGAGCTGTTTTTT.

The genes are TRBV20-1 and TRBJ2-1; TRBD1 matches at 9 bases. Germline values: CDR1 DFQATT, CDR2 SNEGSKA (reference sequence). The CDR3 covers 14 residues. With V trimmed by 5 bases and J by 4 bases, 6 bases remained unmatched. CDR3 bases: TGCAGTGCTTTTGCCGGGACAGGGTACAATGAGCAGTTCTTC. It codes for CSAFAGTGYNEQFF.

V usage is TRBV18 and J usage is TRBJ1-2; unclear D gene. Between the trimmed V and J ends, which lost 6 bases and 1 base, there was a span of 12 bases. CDR1 is KGHSH, CDR2 LQKENI, per germline. This CDR3 has 14 residues. CDR3 region: CASSNPDRNYGYTF. DNA of the CDR3: TGTGCCAGCTCGAATCCTGACCGTAACTATGGCTACACCTTC.

This clonotype occurred a few times. The chain joins TRBV14 to TRBJ2-5, with D perhaps being TRBD1 or TRBD2 (5 bases each). V gave up 4 bases and J gave up 7 bases, with 16 bases separating them. The CDR3 spans 14 residues. Germline CDR1 SGHDN, CDR2 FVKESK. This CDR3 is CASSRAGTKGTQYF. The DNA for the CDR3 is TGTGCCAGCAGCCGCGCCGGGACCAAAGGGACCCAGTACTTC. The full variable domain, with the rest looked up from reference TRBV14 and TRBJ2-5, is EAGVTQFPSHSVIEKGQTVTLRCDPISGHDNLYWYRRVMGKEIKFLLHFVKESKQDESGMPNNRFLAERTGGTYSTLKVQPAELEDSGVYFCASSRAGTKGTQYFGPGTRLLVL.

This clonotype has ten or more counts. V usage is TRBV3-1 and J usage is TRBJ2-6, with D possibly TRBD1 on 5 matching bases. Germline V gene sequence: CDR1 LGHDT, CDR2 YNNKEL (reference sequence). The CDR3 runs to 14 residues. V was shortened by 3 bases and J by 2 bases, with 5 bases between the two germline ends. CDR3 coding DNA: TGTGCCAGCAGCCACAGGGCTGGGGCCAACGTCCTGACTTTC. Its translation: CASSHRAGANVLTF.